One and the same sample provided the 18 T cell receptor beta chains below, sequenced in a study of cytomegalovirus exposure and HLA in healthy donors. PCR primers comprised 60 Vbeta and 13 Jbeta primers. The table came from immunoSEQ multiplex PCR; TCRdb's copy has only in-frame clones and leaves some out. The sample contains 180,000 or so clones, approximately 85% of which appear only once. What was sequenced was PBMCs. The receptors originated from a young man in good health and CMV-seropositive.

The V call is TRBV28, the J call TRBJ2-4; perhaps TRBD2 as D (7 bases). V lost 5 bases, J lost 13 bases, and 18 bases lay in between. CDR3 size: 13 residues. The germline gives CDR1 MDHEN, CDR2 SYDVKM. The CDR3 DNA follows: TGTGCCAGCAGTAGTGGGAGGGGGGGACACCAGTACTTC. As protein: CASSSGRGGHQYF.

V and J are TRBV6-5 and TRBJ2-7; 8 nucleotides line up with TRBD2. Per the germline V gene, CDR1 is MNHEY and CDR2 is SVGAGI. The CDR3 runs to 15 residues. V dropped 6 bases and J dropped 2; count of bases not matched to a gene: 9. The DNA of the CDR3 is TGTGCCAGCAGGCCCAGGGGCGGGGGGACCTACGAGCAGTACTTC. It yields the protein CASRPRGGGTYEQYF.

This chain connects TRBV13 to TRBJ2-3; 14 bases are shared with TRBD2. V trimming: 5 bases; J trimming: 0 bases; junction bases outside the gene matches: 10. CDR1 and CDR2 (germline): PRHDT, FYEKMQ (reference sequence). This CDR3 is built from 19 residues. The CDR3 reads CASSPGTSGGFLSTDTQYF. The DNA of the CDR3 is TGTGCCAGCAGCCCAGGGACTAGCGGGGGATTTCTGAGCACAGATACGCAGTATTTT.

This clone has more than one count but fewer than ten. CDR3 sequence reads: CASSEWGVEGYTF. The CDR3 nucleotides read TGTGCCAGCAGTGAGTGGGGGGTGGAGGGCTACACCTTC. The V gene is TRBV6-1, the J gene TRBJ1-2, with D tentatively TRBD1 (5 bases). In germline, CDR1 is MNHNS, CDR2 SASEGT. V was cut by 3 bases and J by 8 bases, with 13 bases left in between. This CDR3 comprises 13 residues.

V usage is TRBV6-5 and J usage is TRBJ2-7, with D perhaps TRBD1 (6 bases). The V end lost 5 bases, the J end lost 6 bases, and 17 bases lay between the germline ends. Germline V CDR1 and CDR2: MNHEY, SVGAGI. This CDR3 has 14 amino acids. The CDR3 coding sequence is TGTGCCAGCAGTCCCCGGACAGACGGGGCCGAGCAGTACTTC. Its protein is CASSPRTDGAEQYF.

V and J are TRBV5-1 and TRBJ1-5; 10 nucleotides align to TRBD1. The V gene end was trimmed by 0 bases and the J gene end by 2 bases; junction bases not matched to a gene: 5. The germline gives CDR1 SGHRS, CDR2 YFSETQ. The CDR3 has 17 residues. CDR3 coding DNA: TGCGCCAGCAGCTTGGGGACCGGGACAGGGGGCAATCAGCCCCAGCATTTT. It yields the protein CASSLGTGTGGNQPQHF. Supplemented by reference TRBV5-1 and TRBJ1-5, the full variable domain reads KAGVTQTPRYLIKTRGQQVTLSCSPISGHRSVSWYQQTPGQGLQFLFEYFSETQRNKGNFPGRFSGRQFSNSRSEMNVSTLELGDSALYLCASSLGTGTGGNQPQHFGDGTRLSIL.

This clone was seen a single time. The chain recombines TRBV19 with TRBJ2-7, with TRBD1 matching 9 bases. The CDR3 is made up of 17 amino acids. The V gene's germline CDR1 is LNHDA and CDR2 SQIVND (reference sequence). V gave up 3 bases and J gave up 1 base; unmatched junction bases: 10. The CDR3 loop is CASSMVIGTGLSYEQYF. In nucleotides, the CDR3 is TGTGCCAGTAGTATGGTTATCGGGACAGGGCTTTCCTACGAGCAGTACTTC.

The chain is built from TRBV10-3 and TRBJ2-1, with TRBD1 as a possible D gene (5 bases). Germline V CDR1 and CDR2: ENHRY, SYGVKD. This CDR3 is built from 14 residues. The V end lost 4 bases, the J end lost 4 bases, and 11 bases lay between the germline ends. The CDR3 is CAISASRGYNEQFF. CDR3 nucleotides: TGTGCCATCAGTGCGAGTAGGGGATACAATGAGCAGTTCTTC.

This clone was counted once. The chain is built from TRBV7-9 and TRBJ1-4; D is unresolved. Trimming stripped 0 bases from V and 0 bases from J, with 14 bases between. This CDR3 region has 18 residues. The germline CDR1 and CDR2 sequences are SEHNR and FQNEAQ (reference sequence). The CDR3 nucleotides are TGTGCCAGCAGCTTAGCCGGGGATGGGTTTGCAACTAATGAAAAACTGTTTTTT. Protein sequence: CASSLAGDGFATNEKLFF.

The V gene is TRBV2, the J gene TRBJ2-1; 13 bases align to TRBD2. The germline V gene encodes CDR1 SNHLY and CDR2 FYNNEI. V shed 6 bases, J shed 4 bases, and the junction held 0 bases outside the gene matches. This CDR3 is 14 amino acids long. In DNA, the CDR3 is TGTGCCAGCAGGACTAGCGGGGGGTACAATGAGCAGTTCTTC. Protein: CASRTSGGYNEQFF.

The rearrangement joins TRBV5-1 to TRBJ2-7; D is unresolved. The CDR3 spans 15 residues. Germline lookup yields CDR1 SGHRS and CDR2 YFSETQ. V lost 0 bases and J lost 5, with 15 bases in between. CDR3 amino acids: CASSLGDRVSHEQYF. The CDR3 DNA follows: TGCGCCAGCAGCTTGGGTGATCGGGTAAGCCACGAGCAGTACTTC.

The chain has TRBV19 and TRBJ1-3, with TRBD1 as a possible D gene (6 bases). CDR3 length equals 16 residues. Trimming took 8 bases from V and 0 from J, leaving 17 bases between them. CDR1 is LNHDA and CDR2 is SQIVND in the germline V gene (reference sequence). The CDR3 nucleotides read TGTGCCAGTCGAACAGGGAAAATTTCCTCTGGAAACACCATATATTTT. Translated, it gives CASRTGKISSGNTIYF. Supplemented by reference TRBV19 and TRBJ1-3, the full variable domain reads DGGITQSPKYLFRKEGQNVTLSCEQNLNHDAMYWYRQDPGQGLRLIYYSQIVNDFQKGDIAEGYSVSREKKESFPLTVTSAQKNPTAFYLCASRTGKISSGNTIYFGEGSWLTVV.

This chain uses TRBV19 with TRBJ2-7, with 7 bases that match TRBD2. Per the germline V gene, CDR1 is LNHDA and CDR2 is SQIVND (reference sequence). The ends lost 7 bases at V and 6 bases at J; junction bases unmatched: 6. CDR3 length: 12 amino acids. The CDR3 nucleotides read TGTGCCAGTATTGGCAGGGAGGGCGAGCAGTACTTC. This gives the protein CASIGREGEQYF.

V is TRBV6-1 and J is TRBJ1-3, with D possibly TRBD1 on 6 matching bases. Germline values: CDR1 MNHNS, CDR2 SASEGT. The V end lost 1 base, the J end lost 1 base, and 11 bases lay between the germline ends. The CDR3 totals 16 residues. CDR3 in DNA: TGTGCCAGCAGTGAAGTGTCAGGGGCTTCTGGAAACACCATATATTTT. It yields the protein CASSEVSGASGNTIYF.

The chain employs TRBV9 and TRBJ2-2; 12 nucleotides agree with TRBD2. The CDR3 sequence is 20 residues long. V lost 4 bases and J lost 0; bases outside the gene matches: 13. Germline lookup yields CDR1 SGDLS and CDR2 YYNGEE. In DNA form, the CDR3 reads TGTGCCAGCAGCATCCGACCCCACGCTAGCGGGGGGGCGAACACCGGGGAGCTGTTTTTT. Protein product: CASSIRPHASGGANTGELFF.

This chain joins TRBV2 and TRBJ1-5; D is unresolved. CDR3 length: 13 amino acids. The germline V gene has CDR1 SNHLY and CDR2 FYNNEI. Trimming took 6 bases from V and 9 from J, leaving 15 bases between them. CDR3 in DNA: TGTGCCAGCAGCCGCCTAGCACCGGGGCCCCAGCATTTT. Translating gives CASSRLAPGPQHF.

The chain employs TRBV2 and TRBJ2-3, with D possibly matching TRBD2 (6 bases). Deletions cut 4 bases from V and 2 bases from J, with 13 bases between. From germline, CDR1 is SNHLY and CDR2 FYNNEI. The CDR3 contains 15 residues. The CDR3 sequence is CASSGAGIITDTQYF. In DNA, the CDR3 is TGTGCCAGCAGTGGGGCGGGAATCATCACAGATACGCAGTATTTT.

This chain connects TRBV5-4 to TRBJ1-1; 7 bases are a match to TRBD1. V gave up 4 bases and J gave up 3 bases; unmatched junction bases: 9. The germline V gene has CDR1 SGHNT and CDR2 YYREEE (reference sequence). This CDR3 has 15 residues. The CDR3 DNA sequence: TGTGCCAGCAGCACAAGGACAGGAGGGGACACTGAAGCTTTCTTT. It yields the protein CASSTRTGGDTEAFF.